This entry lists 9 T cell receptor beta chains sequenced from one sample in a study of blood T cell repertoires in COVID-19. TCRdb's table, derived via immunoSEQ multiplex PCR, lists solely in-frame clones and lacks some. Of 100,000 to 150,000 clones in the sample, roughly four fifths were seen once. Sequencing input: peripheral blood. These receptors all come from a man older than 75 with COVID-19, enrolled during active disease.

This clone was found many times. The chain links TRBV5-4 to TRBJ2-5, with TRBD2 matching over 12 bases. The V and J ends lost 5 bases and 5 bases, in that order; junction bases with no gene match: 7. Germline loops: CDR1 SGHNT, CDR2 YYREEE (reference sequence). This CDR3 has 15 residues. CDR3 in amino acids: CASSGLAGQRETQYF. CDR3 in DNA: TGTGCCAGCAGTGGACTAGCGGGACAGCGGGAGACCCAGTACTTC.

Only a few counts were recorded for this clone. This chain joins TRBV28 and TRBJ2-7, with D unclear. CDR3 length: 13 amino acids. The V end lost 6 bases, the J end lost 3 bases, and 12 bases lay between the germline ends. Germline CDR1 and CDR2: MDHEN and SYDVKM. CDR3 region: CASSLTARYEQYF. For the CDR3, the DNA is TGTGCCAGCAGCCTGACTGCCCGCTACGAGCAGTACTTC.

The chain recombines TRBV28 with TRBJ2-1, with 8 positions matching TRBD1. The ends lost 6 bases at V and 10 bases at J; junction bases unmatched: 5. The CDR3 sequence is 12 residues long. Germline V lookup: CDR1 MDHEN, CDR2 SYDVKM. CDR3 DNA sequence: TGTGCCAGCAGCACGGACAGGGAGGAGCAGTTCTTC. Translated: CASSTDREEQFF.

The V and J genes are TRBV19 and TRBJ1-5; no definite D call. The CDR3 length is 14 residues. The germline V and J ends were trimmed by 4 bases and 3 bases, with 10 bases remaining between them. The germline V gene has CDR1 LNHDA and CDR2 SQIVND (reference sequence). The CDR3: CASSRASTNQPQHF. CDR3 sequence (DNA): TGTGCCAGTAGTAGGGCCAGCACCAATCAGCCCCAGCATTTT.

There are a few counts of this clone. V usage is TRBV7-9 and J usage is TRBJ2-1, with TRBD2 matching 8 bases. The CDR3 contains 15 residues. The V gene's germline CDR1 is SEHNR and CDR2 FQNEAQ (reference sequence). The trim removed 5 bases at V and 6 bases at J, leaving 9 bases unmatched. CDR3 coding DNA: TGTGCCAGCAGCCCACGGAGGGGGACTAGCAATGAGCAGTTCTTC. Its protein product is CASSPRRGTSNEQFF.

CDR3 sequence reads: CSVESMGEGLFSDTQYF. CDR3 bases: TGCAGCGTTGAAAGTATGGGGGAGGGCCTGTTTTCAGATACGCAGTATTTT. The rearrangement uses TRBV29-1 and TRBJ2-3, with TRBD2 matching 7 bases. V dropped 2 bases and J dropped 4; count of bases not matched to a gene: 15. The CDR3 contains 17 residues. Germline lookup yields CDR1 SQVTM and CDR2 ANQGSEA.

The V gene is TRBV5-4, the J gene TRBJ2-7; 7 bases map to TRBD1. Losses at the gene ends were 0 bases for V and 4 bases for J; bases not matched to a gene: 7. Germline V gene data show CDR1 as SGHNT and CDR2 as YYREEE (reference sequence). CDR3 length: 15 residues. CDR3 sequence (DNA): TGTGCCAGCAGCTTGGGGCAGGGGGTATTATACGAGCAGTACTTC. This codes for CASSLGQGVLYEQYF.

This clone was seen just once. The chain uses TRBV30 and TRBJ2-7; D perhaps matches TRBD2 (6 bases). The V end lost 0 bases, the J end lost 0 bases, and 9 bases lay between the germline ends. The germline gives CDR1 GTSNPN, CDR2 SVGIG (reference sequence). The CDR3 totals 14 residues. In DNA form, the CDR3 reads TGTGCCTGGAGTGTACGGGGGTCCTCCTACGAGCAGTACTTC. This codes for CAWSVRGSSYEQYF.

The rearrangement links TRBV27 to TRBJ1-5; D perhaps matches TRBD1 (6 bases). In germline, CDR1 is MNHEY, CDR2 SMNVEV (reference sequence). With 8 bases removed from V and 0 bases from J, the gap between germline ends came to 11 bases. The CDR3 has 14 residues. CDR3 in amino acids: CASRTGYSNQPQHF. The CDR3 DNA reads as TGTGCCAGCCGAACAGGGTATAGCAATCAGCCCCAGCATTTT.